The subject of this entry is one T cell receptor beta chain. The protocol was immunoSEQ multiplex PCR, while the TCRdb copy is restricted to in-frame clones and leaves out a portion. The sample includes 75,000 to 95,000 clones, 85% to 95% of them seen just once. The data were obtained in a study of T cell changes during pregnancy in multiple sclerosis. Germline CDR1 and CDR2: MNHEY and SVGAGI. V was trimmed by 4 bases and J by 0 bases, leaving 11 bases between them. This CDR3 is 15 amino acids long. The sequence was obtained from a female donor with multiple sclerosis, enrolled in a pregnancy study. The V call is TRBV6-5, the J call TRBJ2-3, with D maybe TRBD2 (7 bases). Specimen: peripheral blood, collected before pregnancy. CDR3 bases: TGTGCCAGCAGTTCGGCGGGGGCTAGCACAGATACGCAGTATTTT. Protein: CASSSAGASTDTQYF.